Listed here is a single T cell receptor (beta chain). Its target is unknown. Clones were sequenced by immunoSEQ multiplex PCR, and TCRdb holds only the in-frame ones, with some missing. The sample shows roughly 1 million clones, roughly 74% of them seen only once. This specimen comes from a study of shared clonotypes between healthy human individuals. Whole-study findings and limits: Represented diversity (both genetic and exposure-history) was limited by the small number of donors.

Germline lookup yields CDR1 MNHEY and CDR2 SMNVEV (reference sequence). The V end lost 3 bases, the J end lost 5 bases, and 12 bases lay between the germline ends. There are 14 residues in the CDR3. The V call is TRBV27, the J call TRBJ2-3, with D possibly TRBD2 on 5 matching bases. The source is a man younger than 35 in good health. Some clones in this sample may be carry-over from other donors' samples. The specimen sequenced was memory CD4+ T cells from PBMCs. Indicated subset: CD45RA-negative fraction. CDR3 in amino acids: CASSFRRSLDTQYF. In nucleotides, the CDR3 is TGTGCCAGCAGTTTTAGGAGGTCATTAGATACGCAGTATTTT.